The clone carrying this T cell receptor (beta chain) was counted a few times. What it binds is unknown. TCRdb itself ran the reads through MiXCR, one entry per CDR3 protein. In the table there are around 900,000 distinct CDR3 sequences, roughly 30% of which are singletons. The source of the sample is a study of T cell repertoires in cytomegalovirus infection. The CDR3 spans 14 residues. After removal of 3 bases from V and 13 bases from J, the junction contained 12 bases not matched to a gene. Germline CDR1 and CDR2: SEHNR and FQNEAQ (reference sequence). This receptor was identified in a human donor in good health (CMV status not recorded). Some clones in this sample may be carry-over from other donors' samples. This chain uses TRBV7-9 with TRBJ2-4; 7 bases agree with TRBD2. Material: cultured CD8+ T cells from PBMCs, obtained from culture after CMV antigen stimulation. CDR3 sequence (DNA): TGTGCCAGCAGCTTTCGCCAGGGAGGGGTAATGCAGTACTTC. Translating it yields CASSFRQGGVMQYF.